This note documents a single T cell receptor beta chain sequence. This sample is drawn from a study of blood T cell repertoires in COVID-19. Study-wide background: T cells, B-cell-depleted T cells, or PBMCs supplied cDNA or gDNA.

Repertoires were generated with immunoSEQ multiplex PCR, while TCRdb's copy carries only in-frame clones and drops some. Altogether over 300,000 clones are present, more than 70% being singletons, with the ten largest covering roughly 1.2%. This TCR was sampled from a man aged 35 to 55 with acute or convalescent COVID-19. Material for sequencing was peripheral blood.

CDR3 sequence (DNA): TGCGCCAGCAGCTTGGGAGGTAGCGGGGCTGAGCAGTTCTTC. It specifies CASSLGGSGAEQFF. The chain has TRBV5-1 and TRBJ2-1; TRBD2 matches 8 bases. Unmatched junction bases numbered 5, after V lost 0 bases and J lost 9 bases. This CDR3 is 14 amino acids long. Per germline, CDR1 SGHRS and CDR2 YFSETQ.